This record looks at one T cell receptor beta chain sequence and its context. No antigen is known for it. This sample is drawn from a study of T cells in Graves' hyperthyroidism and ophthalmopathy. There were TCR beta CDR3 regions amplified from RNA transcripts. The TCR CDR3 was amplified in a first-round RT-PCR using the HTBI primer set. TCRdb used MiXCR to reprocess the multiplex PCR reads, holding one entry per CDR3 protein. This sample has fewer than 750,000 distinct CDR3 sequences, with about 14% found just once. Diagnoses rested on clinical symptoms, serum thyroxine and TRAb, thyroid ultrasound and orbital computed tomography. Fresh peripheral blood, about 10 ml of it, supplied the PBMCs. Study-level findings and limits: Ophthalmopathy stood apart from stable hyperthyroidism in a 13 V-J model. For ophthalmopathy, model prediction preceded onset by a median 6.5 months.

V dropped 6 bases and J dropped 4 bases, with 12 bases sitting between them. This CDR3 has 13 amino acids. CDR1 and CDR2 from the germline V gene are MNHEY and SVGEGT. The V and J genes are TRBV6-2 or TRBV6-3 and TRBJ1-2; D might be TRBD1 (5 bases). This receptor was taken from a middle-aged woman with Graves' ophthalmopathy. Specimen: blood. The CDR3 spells CASSLHTGYGYTF. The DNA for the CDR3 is TGTGCCAGCAGCCTACATACAGGCTATGGCTACACCTTC.